This T cell receptor beta chain was captured by sequencing in a study of T cell changes during pregnancy in multiple sclerosis. V was clipped by 6 bases and J by 6 bases; unmatched bases: 13. Germline CDR1 LNHDA, CDR2 SQIVND (reference sequence). The CDR3 has 15 residues. TCRdb's table, derived via immunoSEQ multiplex PCR, lists solely in-frame clones and lacks some. The table shows tens of thousands of clones, with almost 90% occurring only once. The sequencing here drew on CD8+ T cells from peripheral blood mononuclear cells, taken after pregnancy. The receptor was isolated from a female donor with multiple sclerosis, enrolled in a pregnancy study. V and J are TRBV19 and TRBJ1-1; 7 positions match TRBD1. The DNA for the CDR3 is TGTGCCAGTAGATATAGGGGACAGAACGTCGCTGAAGCTTTCTTT. Translation gives CASRYRGQNVAEAFF.